The next 3 T cell receptor beta chains were all read from a single sample in a study of shared clonotypes between healthy human individuals (TCRdb year 2020). The library was made by the immunoSEQ multiplex PCR assay. TCRdb re-hosts the immuneACCESS table, in-frame sequences only. Its copies lack some clones; in the studies checked, an unresolved V gene accounts for under half of them, and the cause for the rest is not known. The sample table shows 2 million to 2.5 million clones, and under 97% are seen once. The ten largest account for around 0.13% of the sample. Sequenced sample: naive CD4+ T cells sorted from blood. Per the publication, the cell subset or site label means: CD45RA+ positively selected. The receptors originated from a young man in good health.

The chain carries TRBV2 and TRBJ1-4; D gene unclear. The germline gives CDR1 SNHLY, CDR2 FYNNEI. The V end lost 6 bases, the J end lost 0 bases, and 11 bases lay between the germline ends. The CDR3 runs 15 residues. The CDR3 loop reads CASSLSVATNEKLFF. CDR3 nucleotide sequence: TGTGCCAGCAGCCTGTCGGTCGCAACTAATGAAAAACTGTTTTTT.

In its sample, this clone was seen once. The chain joins TRBV7-9 to TRBJ2-7; no clear D. This CDR3 is built from 11 residues. The germline V gene encodes CDR1 SEHNR and CDR2 FQNEAQ (reference sequence). The germline V and J ends were trimmed by 5 bases and 7 bases, with 9 bases remaining between them. CDR3 nucleotide sequence: TGTGCCAGCAGCGCAATTGGGGAGCAGTACTTC. This sequence encodes CASSAIGEQYF.

The V call is TRBV5-6, the J call TRBJ2-3; D not resolved. This CDR3 comprises 16 residues. The ends were cut back, 4 bases at V and 4 bases at J, with 19 bases in the middle. Germline CDR1 is SGHDT and CDR2 is YYEEEE. CDR3 sequence: CASSIFWLAASDTQYF. The CDR3 DNA is TGTGCCAGCAGCATTTTCTGGTTGGCGGCCTCAGATACGCAGTATTTT.